One sample yielded the 17 T cell receptor beta chains listed below, sequenced in a study of blood T cell repertoires in COVID-19. Sequenced by immunoSEQ multiplex PCR; TCRdb stores in-frame clones only, minus some. Counted here are about 83,000 clones, approximately 86% occurring once; the ten biggest clones make up 2.5% to 3.5%. Sequenced sample: peripheral blood. These receptors were collected from a woman between 45 and 60 years old with active or convalescent COVID-19.

This clone was recorded a few times. This chain links TRBV7-6 with TRBJ1-3; D is undetermined. The ends were cut back, 4 bases at V and 0 bases at J, with 7 bases in the middle. This CDR3 has 14 residues. The germline gives CDR1 SGHVS, CDR2 FNYEAQ. CDR3 bases: TGTGCCAGCAGCTCGACGGGCTCTGGAAACACCATATATTTT. It is translated as CASSSTGSGNTIYF.

The chain links TRBV19 to TRBJ1-2; D not certain. V lost 5 bases, J lost 6 bases, and 10 bases lay in between. The CDR3 sequence is 12 residues long. The germline V gene has CDR1 LNHDA and CDR2 SQIVND (reference sequence). For the CDR3, the DNA is TGTGCCAGTAGTGTCTACAGAGATGGCTACACCTTC. This codes for CASSVYRDGYTF.

This chain connects TRBV3-1 (or the pseudogene TRBV3-2) to TRBJ2-2; D is perhaps TRBD2 (6 bases). The CDR3 spans 17 residues. V was shortened by 0 bases and J by 6 bases, with 17 bases between the two germline ends. Per the germline V gene, CDR1 is LGHDT and CDR2 is YNNKEL (reference sequence). The CDR3 nucleotides read TGTGCCAGCAGCCAAGATCGATGGAGGGAAATAGCCGGGGAGCTGTTTTTT. It encodes CASSQDRWREIAGELFF.

The chain is built from TRBV2 and TRBJ2-6; no definite D call. Germline V CDR1 and CDR2: SNHLY, FYNNEI. V lost 4 bases to trimming and J lost 4 bases, with 14 bases between them. The CDR3 length is 16 residues. The CDR3: CASSGSPNRGANVLTF. Written as DNA, the CDR3 is TGTGCCAGCAGTGGGAGTCCGAATAGGGGGGCCAACGTCCTGACTTTC.

The chain has TRBV6-6 and TRBJ1-3; TRBD1 matches at 7 bases. V gave up 7 bases and J gave up 0 bases; unmatched junction bases: 9. CDR3 size: 16 residues. Germline values: CDR1 MNHNY, CDR2 SVGAGI (reference sequence). The CDR3 sequence is CASMAPGQYSGNTIYF. The CDR3 nucleotides are TGTGCCAGCATGGCCCCGGGACAGTACTCTGGAAACACCATATATTTT.

The V and J genes are TRBV12-3 or TRBV12-4 and TRBJ2-3; no clear D. There are 12 residues in the CDR3. The germline V and J ends were trimmed by 6 bases and 8 bases, with 12 bases remaining between them. The CDR3 is CASRVFAGTQYF. CDR3 coding DNA: TGTGCCAGCAGGGTTTTTGCCGGTACGCAGTATTTT.

The genes are TRBV4-3 and TRBJ1-2; D might be TRBD1 (6 bases). The CDR3 has 13 amino acids. Germline values: CDR1 LGHNA, CDR2 YSLEER. The V end was cut by 5 bases, the J end by 4 bases, with 11 bases between. The CDR3 coding sequence is TGCGCCAGCAGCGTCCAGGGGAGCTATGGCTACACCTTC. It encodes CASSVQGSYGYTF.

Here the CDR3 DNA reads TGTGCCGGACTGAGAACCGGGGAGCTGTTTTTT. Its translation: CAGLRTGELFF. The chain combines TRBV30 with TRBJ2-2; D is perhaps TRBD2 (5 bases). Germline V lookup: CDR1 GTSNPN, CDR2 SVGIG (reference sequence). CDR3 length: 11 amino acids. V was shortened by 8 bases and J by 5 bases, with 9 bases between the two germline ends.

This CDR3 is CASGLVRDMNTEAFF. In DNA, the CDR3 is TGTGCTAGTGGTTTGGTACGGGATATGAACACTGAAGCTTTCTTT. V is TRBV12-5 and J is TRBJ1-1; D is unresolved. Germline-derived CDR1 and CDR2 are LGHNT and FRNRAP. V was shortened by 0 bases and J by 0 bases, with 8 bases between the two germline ends. This CDR3 region has 15 residues.

This chain connects TRBV6-6 to TRBJ2-2; 8 positions match TRBD1. This CDR3 is built from 14 residues. With V trimmed by 6 bases and J by 6 bases, 6 bases remained unmatched. CDR1 is MNHNY, CDR2 SVGAGI, per germline (reference sequence). The CDR3 DNA follows: TGTGCCAGCAGCCGAGACAGGGGCCCCGGGGAGCTGTTTTTT. Translated, it gives CASSRDRGPGELFF.

J is TRBJ2-1 and V is TRBV9, with TRBD1 identical over 7 bases. With 4 bases clipped from V and 2 bases from J, the junction kept 9 bases outside the gene matches. The CDR3 is 16 residues long. Germline V CDR1 and CDR2: SGDLS, YYNGEE. For the CDR3, the DNA is TGTGCCAGCAGCCCCCCCTCCGGGACAGCCTACAATGAGCAGTTCTTC. It specifies CASSPPSGTAYNEQFF.

The chain recombines TRBV5-6 with TRBJ2-7; D ambiguous. V lost 0 bases and J 3 bases, leaving 10 bases between the germline ends. In germline, CDR1 is SGHDT, CDR2 YYEEEE. The CDR3 runs 14 residues. CDR3 nucleotides: TGTGCCAGCAGCTTGGGCAGGTCCGACTACGAGCAGTACTTC. It translates to CASSLGRSDYEQYF.

The V call is TRBV19, the J call TRBJ1-6; D is unclear. Trimming took 3 bases from V and 7 from J, leaving 16 bases between them. There are 16 residues in the CDR3. The germline V gene encodes CDR1 LNHDA and CDR2 SQIVND (reference sequence). CDR3 region: CASSIRRLGLNSPLHF. CDR3 coding DNA: TGTGCCAGTAGTATTAGGAGGCTGGGGTTGAATTCACCCCTCCACTTT. The variable domain in full, with the rest retrieved from reference TRBV19 and TRBJ1-6, is DGGITQSPKYLFRKEGQNVTLSCEQNLNHDAMYWYRQDPGQGLRLIYYSQIVNDFQKGDIAEGYSVSREKKESFPLTVTSAQKNPTAFYLCASSIRRLGLNSPLHFGNGTRLTVT.

The chain joins TRBV5-1 to TRBJ1-2; 7 positions match TRBD1. The V gene end was trimmed by 2 bases and the J gene end by 4 bases; junction bases not matched to a gene: 2. Germline-derived CDR1 and CDR2 are SGHRS and YFSETQ. The CDR3 has 13 residues. The CDR3 spells CASSFRTGYGYTF. In DNA, the CDR3 is TGCGCCAGCAGCTTTAGGACAGGCTATGGCTACACCTTC.

The chain carries TRBV6-6 and TRBJ1-3; weak D call: TRBD1 (6 bases). CDR1 MNHNY and CDR2 SVGAGI come from the germline V gene (reference sequence). The CDR3 is made up of 15 amino acids. Trimming took 7 bases from V and 2 from J, leaving 15 bases between them. DNA of the CDR3: TGTGCCAGCATCAACGGGGGGGGCGCTGGAAACACCATATATTTT. Its translation is CASINGGGAGNTIYF.

To note about this clone: At one end, the junction sequence differs from germline, possibly due to a read error. V and J are TRBV7-2 and TRBJ1-1; the match to TRBD1 covers 9 bases. The germline gives CDR1 SGHTA, CDR2 FQGNSA. There are 12 residues in the CDR3. CDR3 region: CASSPSRDRAIF. The CDR3 DNA is TGTGCCAGCAGCCCGAGCCGGGACAGGGCTATCTTT.

The rearrangement uses TRBV7-2 and TRBJ1-2, with a weak D call TRBD1 (6 bases). The V end was cut by 5 bases, the J end by 3 bases, with 16 bases between. Per the germline V gene, CDR1 is SGHTA and CDR2 is FQGNSA. The CDR3 totals 15 residues. The DNA for the CDR3 is TGTGCCAGCAGCCCCCCCCCAGGGGCCCACTATGGCTACACCTTC. Its protein is CASSPPPGAHYGYTF.